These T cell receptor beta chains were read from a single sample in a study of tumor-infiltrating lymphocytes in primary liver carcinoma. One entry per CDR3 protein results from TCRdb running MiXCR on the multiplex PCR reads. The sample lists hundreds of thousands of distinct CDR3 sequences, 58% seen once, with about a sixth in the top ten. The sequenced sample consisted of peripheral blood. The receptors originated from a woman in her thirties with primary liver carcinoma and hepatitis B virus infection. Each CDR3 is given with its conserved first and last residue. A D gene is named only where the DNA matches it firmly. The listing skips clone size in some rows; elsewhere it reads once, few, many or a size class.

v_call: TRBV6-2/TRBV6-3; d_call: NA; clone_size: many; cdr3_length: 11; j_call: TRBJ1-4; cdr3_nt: TGTGCCAGCAGTTACTCGAACCGACTGTTTTTT; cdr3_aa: CASSYSNRLFF
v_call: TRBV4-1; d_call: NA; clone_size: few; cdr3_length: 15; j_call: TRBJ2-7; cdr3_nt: TGCGCCAGCAGCCCCTCGGGGTCTTCCCCCGCCGAGCAGTACTTC; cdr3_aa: CASSPSGSSPAEQYF
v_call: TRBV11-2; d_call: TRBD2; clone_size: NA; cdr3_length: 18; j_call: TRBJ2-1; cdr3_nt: TGTGTCAGCAGCCGTCAAGGAGGTGACGGGAGGGCCAGCGTTGAGCAGTTCTTC; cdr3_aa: CVSSRQGGDGRASVEQFF
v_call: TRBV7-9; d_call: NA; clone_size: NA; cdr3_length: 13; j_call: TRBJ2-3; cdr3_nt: TGTGCCAGCAGCTTACTGGGTAGAGATACGCAGTATTTT; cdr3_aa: CASSLLGRDTQYF
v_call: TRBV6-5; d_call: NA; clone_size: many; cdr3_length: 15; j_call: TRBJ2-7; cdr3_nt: TGTGCCAGCAGGGACCCGGGGACGGGAGTCGAGGAGCAGTACTTC; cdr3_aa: CASRDPGTGVEEQYF
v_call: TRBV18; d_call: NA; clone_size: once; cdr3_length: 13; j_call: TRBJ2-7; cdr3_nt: TGTGCCAGCTCACCATCGGGAAATAACGAGCAGTACTTC; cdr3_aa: CASSPSGNNEQYF
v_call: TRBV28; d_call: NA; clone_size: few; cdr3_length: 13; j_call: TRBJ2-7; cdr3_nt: TGTGCCAGCAGTTTGCGGGCGGATTACGAGCAGTACTTC; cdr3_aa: CASSLRADYEQYF
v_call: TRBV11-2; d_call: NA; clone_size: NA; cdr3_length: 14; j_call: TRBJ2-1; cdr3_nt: TGTGCCAGCGGCCTTGGCGGGATCTACAATGAGCAGTTCTTC; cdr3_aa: CASGLGGIYNEQFF
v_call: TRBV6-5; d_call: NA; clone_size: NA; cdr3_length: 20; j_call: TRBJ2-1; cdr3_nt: TGTGCCAGCAGTTACTCTTTTCTGGGCGCGGGGACCCAGGCCTACAATGAGCAGTTCTTC; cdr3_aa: CASSYSFLGAGTQAYNEQFF
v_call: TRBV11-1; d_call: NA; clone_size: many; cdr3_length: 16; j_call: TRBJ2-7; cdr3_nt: TGTGCCAGCAGCTTAGCTCTCCAGCCAAACTCCTACGAGCAGTACTTC; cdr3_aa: CASSLALQPNSYEQYF
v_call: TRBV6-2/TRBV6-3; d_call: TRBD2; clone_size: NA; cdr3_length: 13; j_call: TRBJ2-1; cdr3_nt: TGTGCCAGCACAGCGGGAGGGCATCATGAGCAGTTCTTC; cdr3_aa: CASTAGGHHEQFF
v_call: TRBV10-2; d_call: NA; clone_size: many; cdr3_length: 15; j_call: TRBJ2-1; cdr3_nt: TGCGCCAGCAGTGAGGCGGGAAGTACAGTGAATGAGCAGTTCTTC; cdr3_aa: CASSEAGSTVNEQFF
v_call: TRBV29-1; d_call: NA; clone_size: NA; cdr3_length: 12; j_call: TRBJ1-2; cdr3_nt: TGCAGCGTTGTCCACTGGGGTGGCTGCTACACCTTC; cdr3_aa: CSVVHWGGCYTF
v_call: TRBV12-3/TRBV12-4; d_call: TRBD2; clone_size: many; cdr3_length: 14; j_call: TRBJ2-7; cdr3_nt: TGTGCCAGCAGTTTACGGCGGGAGGCCTACGAGCAGTACTTC; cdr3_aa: CASSLRREAYEQYF
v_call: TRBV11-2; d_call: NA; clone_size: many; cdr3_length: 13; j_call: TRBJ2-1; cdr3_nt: TGTGCCAGCAGGGTTGATTACTACAATGAGCAGTTCTTC; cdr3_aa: CASRVDYYNEQFF
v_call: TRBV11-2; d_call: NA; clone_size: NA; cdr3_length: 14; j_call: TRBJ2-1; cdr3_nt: TGTGCCGGCAGCTTAAGACAGGCATCCAATGAGCAGTTCTTC; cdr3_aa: CAGSLRQASNEQFF
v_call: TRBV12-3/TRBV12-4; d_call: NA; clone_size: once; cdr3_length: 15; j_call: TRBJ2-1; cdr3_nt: TGTGCCAGCAGTTTAGGATCGGGACCTCACAATGAGCAGTTCTTC; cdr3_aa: CASSLGSGPHNEQFF
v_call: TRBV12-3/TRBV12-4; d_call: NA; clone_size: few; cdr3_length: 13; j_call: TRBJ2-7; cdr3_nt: TGTGCCAGCAGTTTACTCCTATCCTACGAGCAGTACTTC; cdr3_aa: CASSLLLSYEQYF
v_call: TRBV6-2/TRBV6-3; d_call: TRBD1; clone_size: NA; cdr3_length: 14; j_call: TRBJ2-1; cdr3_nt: TGTGCCAGCGAACGGGACAGGGGGCACAATGAGCAGTTCTTC; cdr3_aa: CASERDRGHNEQFF
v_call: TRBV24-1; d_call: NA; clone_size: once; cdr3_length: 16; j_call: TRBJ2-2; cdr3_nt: TGTGCCACCAGTGATGAGACTAGGCCGAACACCAGGGAGCTGTTTTTT; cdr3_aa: CATSDETRPNTRELFF
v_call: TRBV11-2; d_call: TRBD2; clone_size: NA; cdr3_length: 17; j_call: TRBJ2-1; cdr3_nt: TGTGCCAGCAGCCAAGCCTCAGTGGGAGGGCTTCGGAATGAGCAGTTCTTC; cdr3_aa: CASSQASVGGLRNEQFF
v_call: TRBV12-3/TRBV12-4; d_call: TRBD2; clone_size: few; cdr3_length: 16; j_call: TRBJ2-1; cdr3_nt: TGTGCCAGCAGAGCTACAGCGGGACCCCGGGGCAATGAGCAGTTCTTC; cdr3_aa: CASRATAGPRGNEQFF
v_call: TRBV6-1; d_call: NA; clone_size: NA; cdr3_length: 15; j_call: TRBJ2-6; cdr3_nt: TGTGCCAGCAGGGCAAGGGGGTCTGGGGCCAACGTCCTGACTTTC; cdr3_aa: CASRARGSGANVLTF
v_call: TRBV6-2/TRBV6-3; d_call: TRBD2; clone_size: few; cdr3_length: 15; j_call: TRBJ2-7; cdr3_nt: TGTGCCAGCAGCACTCCGACTAGCGGAGGGTACGAGCAGTACTTC; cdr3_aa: CASSTPTSGGYEQYF
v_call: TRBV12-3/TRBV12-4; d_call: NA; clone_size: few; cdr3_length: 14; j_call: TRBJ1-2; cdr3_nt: TGTGCCAGCAGTTCCTCCACTGCTATAGGGGGCTACACCTTC; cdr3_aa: CASSSSTAIGGYTF
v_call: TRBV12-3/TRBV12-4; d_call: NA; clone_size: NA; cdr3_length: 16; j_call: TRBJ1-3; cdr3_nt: TGTACCAGCAGTGGCGTTGCGACAGGAACTGGAAACACCATATATTTT; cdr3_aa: CTSSGVATGTGNTIYF
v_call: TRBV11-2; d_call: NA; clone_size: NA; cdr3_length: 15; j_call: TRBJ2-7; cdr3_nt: TGTGCCAGCAGTTTAGGGGCGGAAGAGACGGGCGAGCAGTACTTC; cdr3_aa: CASSLGAEETGEQYF
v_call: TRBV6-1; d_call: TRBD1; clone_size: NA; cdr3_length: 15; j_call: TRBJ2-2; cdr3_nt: TGTGCCAGCAGGGAACAGACAGGGGTCACCGGGGAGCTGTTTTTT; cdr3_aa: CASREQTGVTGELFF
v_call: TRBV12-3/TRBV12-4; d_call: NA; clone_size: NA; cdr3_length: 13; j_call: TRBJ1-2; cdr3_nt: TGTGCCAGCAGTTCCCACTGGGACTATGGCTACACCTTC; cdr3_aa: CASSSHWDYGYTF
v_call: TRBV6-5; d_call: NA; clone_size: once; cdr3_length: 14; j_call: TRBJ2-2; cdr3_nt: TGTTCCAGCAGCAAAGGTTTCGCGGGCGGGGAGCTGTTTTTT; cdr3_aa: CSSSKGFAGGELFF
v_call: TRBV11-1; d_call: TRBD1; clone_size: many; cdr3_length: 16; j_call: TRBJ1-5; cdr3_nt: TGTGCCAGCAGCTTAGAATACGACAGGGCAAATCAGCCCCAGCATTTT; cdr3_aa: CASSLEYDRANQPQHF
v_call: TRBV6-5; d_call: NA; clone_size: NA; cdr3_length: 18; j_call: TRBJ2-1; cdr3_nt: TGTGCCAGCAGTTACTCAACCAAATACGCTACGTCCTTCAATGAGCAGTTCTTC; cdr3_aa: CASSYSTKYATSFNEQFF
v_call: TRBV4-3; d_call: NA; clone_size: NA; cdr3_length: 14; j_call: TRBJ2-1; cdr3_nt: TGCGCCAGCGGCCACACAGAGTCGGTCAATGAACAGTTCTTC; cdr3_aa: CASGHTESVNEQFF
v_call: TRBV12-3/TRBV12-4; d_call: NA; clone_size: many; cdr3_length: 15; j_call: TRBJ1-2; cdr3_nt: TGTGCCAGCAGTTTCCGGGACGGCGGGCCCTATGGCTACACCTTC; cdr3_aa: CASSFRDGGPYGYTF
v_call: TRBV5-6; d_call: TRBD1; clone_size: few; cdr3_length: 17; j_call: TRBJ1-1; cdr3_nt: TGTGCCAGCAGCCGAACATCCCGGGACAGGAAGAACACTGAAGCTTTCTTT; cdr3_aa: CASSRTSRDRKNTEAFF
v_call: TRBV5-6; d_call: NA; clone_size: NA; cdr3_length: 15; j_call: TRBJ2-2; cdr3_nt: TGTGCCAGCAGCTGGCAGGGGCTAAACACCGGGGAGCTGTTTTTT; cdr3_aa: CASSWQGLNTGELFF
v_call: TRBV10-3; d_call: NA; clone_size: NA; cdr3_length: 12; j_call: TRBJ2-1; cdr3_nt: TGTGTCACCTTAGAAGTCGGAGCTGAGCAGTTCTTC; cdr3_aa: CVTLEVGAEQFF
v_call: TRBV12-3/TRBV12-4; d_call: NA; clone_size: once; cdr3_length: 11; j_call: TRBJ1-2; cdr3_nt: TGTGCCAGCAGGGAAAGAGTTGGCTACACCTTC; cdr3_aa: CASRERVGYTF
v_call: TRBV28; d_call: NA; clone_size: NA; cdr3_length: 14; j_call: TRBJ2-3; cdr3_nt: TGTGCCAGCAGTTTGGGGGGTCCGGCAGATACGCAGTATTTT; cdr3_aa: CASSLGGPADTQYF
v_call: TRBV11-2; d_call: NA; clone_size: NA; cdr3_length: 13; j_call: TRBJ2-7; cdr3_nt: TGTGTCAACAGCTTAGAACGGACAGAGAGACAGTACTTC; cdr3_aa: CVNSLERTERQYF
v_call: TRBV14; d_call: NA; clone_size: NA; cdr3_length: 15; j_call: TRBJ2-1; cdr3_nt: TGTGCCAGCAGCCCGGCCGGGACTCGGCAGGGTGAGCAGTTCTTC; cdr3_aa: CASSPAGTRQGEQFF
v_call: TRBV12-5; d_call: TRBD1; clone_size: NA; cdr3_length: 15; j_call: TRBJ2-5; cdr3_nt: TGTGCTAGTGGCCAGACCGGGACAGCCCAAGAGACCCAGTACTTC; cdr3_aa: CASGQTGTAQETQYF
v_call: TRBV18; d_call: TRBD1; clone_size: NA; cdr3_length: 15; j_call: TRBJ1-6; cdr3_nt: TGTGCCAGCTCACCGGAGACAGGGAGGTATTCACCCCTCCACTTT; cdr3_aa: CASSPETGRYSPLHF
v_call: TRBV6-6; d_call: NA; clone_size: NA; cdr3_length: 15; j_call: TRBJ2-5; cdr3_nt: TGTGCCAGCAGTTCCCATCAGAGCGACCAAGAGACCCAGTACTTC; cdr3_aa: CASSSHQSDQETQYF
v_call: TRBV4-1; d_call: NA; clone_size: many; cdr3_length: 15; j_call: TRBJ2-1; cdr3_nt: TGCGCCAGCAGCTCGGGGGCAGGGCCCTACAATGAGCAGTTCTTC; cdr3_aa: CASSSGAGPYNEQFF
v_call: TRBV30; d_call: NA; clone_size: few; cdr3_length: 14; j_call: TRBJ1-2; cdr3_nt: TGTGCCTGGAGCGCGGGACAACGGGGACTGCGGTACACCTTC; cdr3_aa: CAWSAGQRGLRYTF
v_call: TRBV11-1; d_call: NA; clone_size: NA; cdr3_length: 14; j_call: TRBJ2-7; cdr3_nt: TGTGCCAGGAGCTTAAACGGGAACCGACGCGAGCAGTACTTC; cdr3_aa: CARSLNGNRREQYF
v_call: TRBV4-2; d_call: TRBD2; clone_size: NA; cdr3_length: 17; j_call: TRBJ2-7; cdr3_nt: TGTGCCAGCAGCCAGCGGGGTGGGAGGACTAGCCTATACGAGCAGTACTTC; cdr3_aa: CASSQRGGRTSLYEQYF
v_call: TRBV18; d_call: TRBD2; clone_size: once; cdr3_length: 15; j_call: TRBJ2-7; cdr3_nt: TGTGCCAGCTCACCACGAGCGGGAGGGCGGAGCGAGCAGTACTTC; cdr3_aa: CASSPRAGGRSEQYF
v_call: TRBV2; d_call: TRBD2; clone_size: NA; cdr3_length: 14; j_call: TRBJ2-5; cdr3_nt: TGTGCCAGCAGTGACGGACTAGCGGGAGAGACCCAGTACTTC; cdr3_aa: CASSDGLAGETQYF
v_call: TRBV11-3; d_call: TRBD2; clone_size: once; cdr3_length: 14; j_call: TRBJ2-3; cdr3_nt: TGTGGCAGCACCTGGCGGGAGGTGGCAGATACGCAGTATTTT; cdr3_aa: CGSTWREVADTQYF
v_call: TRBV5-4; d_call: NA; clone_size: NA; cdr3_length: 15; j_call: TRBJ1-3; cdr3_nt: TGTGCCAGCAGCCTTGGGACGGCACCTGGAAACACCATATATTTT; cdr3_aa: CASSLGTAPGNTIYF
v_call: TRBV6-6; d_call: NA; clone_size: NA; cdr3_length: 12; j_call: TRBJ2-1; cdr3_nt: TGTGTCAGCAGGACTGGTAACAATGAGCAGTTCTTC; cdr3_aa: CVSRTGNNEQFF
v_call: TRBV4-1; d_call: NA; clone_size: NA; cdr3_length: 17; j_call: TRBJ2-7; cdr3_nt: TGCGCCAGCAACCCTGACCCGAACCTAGTGGGAGCGAACGAGCAGTACTTC; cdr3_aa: CASNPDPNLVGANEQYF
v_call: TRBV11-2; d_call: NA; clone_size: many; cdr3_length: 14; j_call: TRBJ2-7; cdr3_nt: TGTGCCAGCAGCTGGGACGCCGGAACCTACGAGCAGTACTTC; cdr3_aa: CASSWDAGTYEQYF
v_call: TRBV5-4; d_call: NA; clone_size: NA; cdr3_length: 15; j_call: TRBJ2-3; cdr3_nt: TGCGCCAGCAGCTTGCGGCTAACTAGCTCAGATACGCAGTATTTT; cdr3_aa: CASSLRLTSSDTQYF
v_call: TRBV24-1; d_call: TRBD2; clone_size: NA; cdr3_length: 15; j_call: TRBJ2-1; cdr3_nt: TGTGCCACCAGCGCGGGACTAGCGGTATGCAATGAGCAGTTCTTC; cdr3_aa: CATSAGLAVCNEQFF
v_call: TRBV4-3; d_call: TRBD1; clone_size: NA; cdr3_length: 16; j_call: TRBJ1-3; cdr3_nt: TGCGCCAGCAGCCAAAATCCGGGACAGATAGGAAACACCATATATTTT; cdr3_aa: CASSQNPGQIGNTIYF
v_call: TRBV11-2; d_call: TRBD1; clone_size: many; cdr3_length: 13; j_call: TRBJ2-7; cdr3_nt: TGTGCCAGCAGCACAGGGACAGGCTACGAGCAGTACTTC; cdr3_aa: CASSTGTGYEQYF